These 15 T cell receptor beta chains share one sample of origin, sequenced in a study of blood T cell repertoires in COVID-19. TCRdb keeps only in-frame clones here, not all; method: immunoSEQ multiplex PCR. The data show roughly 300,000 clones, 65% to 90% seen once. Material: PBMCs or T cells enriched from blood (not recorded which). These receptors were obtained from a woman aged 18-29 years who had recovered from COVID-19.

This chain links TRBV27 with TRBJ2-7; TRBD2 aligns across 12 bases. The CDR3 is made up of 15 amino acids. J was trimmed by 6 bases and V by 6 bases; bases with no gene match: 9. From germline, CDR1 is MNHEY and CDR2 SMNVEV (reference sequence). CDR3 DNA sequence: TGTGCCAGCAGCCTTGTCCTAGCGGGAGGGTCCGAGCAGTACTTC. It is translated as CASSLVLAGGSEQYF.

This clone has a single count. The chain is built from TRBV28 and TRBJ1-2, with 10 positions matching TRBD1. V gave up 4 bases and J gave up 6 bases; unmatched junction bases: 17. The CDR3 has 18 residues. The germline gives CDR1 MDHEN, CDR2 SYDVKM. The CDR3 loop is CASSSTGGDIFWSDGYTF. CDR3 nucleotides: TGTGCCAGCAGTTCGACAGGGGGCGATATTTTCTGGTCGGATGGCTACACCTTC.

The genes are TRBV28 and TRBJ2-5, with 9 bases fitting TRBD1. The CDR3 covers 15 residues. CDR1 is MDHEN, CDR2 SYDVKM, per germline. Losses at the gene ends were 4 bases for V and 5 bases for J; bases not matched to a gene: 8. DNA of the CDR3: TGTGCCAGCAGTTCACGACAGGGGGGAATGGAGACCCAGTACTTC. Its translation is CASSSRQGGMETQYF.

V is TRBV7-2 and J is TRBJ2-3, with 7 bases lining up with TRBD2. Losses at the gene ends were 5 bases for V and 0 bases for J; bases not matched to a gene: 8. Per germline, CDR1 SGHTA and CDR2 FQGNSA. The CDR3 runs 16 residues. This CDR3 reads CASSQRDYASTDTQYF. The CDR3 DNA follows: TGTGCCAGCAGCCAACGGGACTACGCTAGCACAGATACGCAGTATTTT.

This clone was counted only a few times. Other DNA variants within this sample encode the same CDR3. This chain joins TRBV12-3 or TRBV12-4 and TRBJ1-1; weak D call: TRBD1 (5 bases). The CDR3 runs to 13 residues. Trimming cost V 3 bases and J 3 bases, with 8 bases left between them. The CDR3 nucleotides read TGTGCCAGCAGTTTGGGGGGAGACACTGAAGCTTTCTTT. This sequence encodes CASSLGGDTEAFF.

The chain combines TRBV7-9 with TRBJ1-1; D may be TRBD1 (5 bases). The CDR3 sequence is 15 residues long. V dropped 5 bases and J dropped 3 bases, with 16 bases sitting between them. Per germline, CDR1 SEHNR and CDR2 FQNEAQ (reference sequence). The CDR3: CASSGPLKGDTEAFF. As DNA, the CDR3 is TGTGCCAGCAGCGGACCTCTAAAAGGGGACACTGAAGCTTTCTTT.

This clone was observed once. The junction departs from the called germline gene at one end, perhaps through a read error. The chain carries TRBV6-5 and TRBJ2-7; TRBD2 might be the D (6 bases). Germline V gives CDR1 MNHEY, CDR2 SVGAGI. CDR3 length: 13 amino acids. The CDR3 DNA is TGTGCCAGCAGTTATTCCCGGGAAGGGGCGGAGGGCTTC. This codes for CASSYSREGAEGF.

This chain links TRBV2 with TRBJ2-2; 9 bases match TRBD1. CDR1 and CDR2 from the germline V gene are SNHLY and FYNNEI. This CDR3 is 15 amino acids long. After removal of 4 bases from V and 3 bases from J, the junction contained 3 bases not matched to a gene. The CDR3 sequence: CASSGDRGDTGELFF. CDR3 coding DNA: TGTGCCAGCAGTGGTGACAGGGGGGACACCGGGGAGCTGTTTTTT. Drawing the rest from reference TRBV2 and TRBJ2-2, the complete variable domain is EPEVTQTPSHQVTQMGQEVILRCVPISNHLYFYWYRQILGQKVEFLVSFYNNEISEKSEIFDDQFSVERPDGSNFTLKIRSTKLEDSAMYFCASSGDRGDTGELFFGEGSRLTVL.

The CDR3 loop reads CASSSDNEQFF. CDR3 DNA sequence: TGTGCCAGCAGTTCGGACAATGAGCAGTTCTTC. This chain connects TRBV28 to TRBJ2-1; D gene unclear. CDR1 is MDHEN, CDR2 SYDVKM, per germline. This CDR3 comprises 11 residues. V lost 4 bases and J 5 bases, leaving 3 bases between the germline ends.

The gene calls are TRBV24-1 and TRBJ1-2, with 9 nucleotides matching TRBD1. CDR3 size: 14 residues. With 4 bases clipped from V and 7 bases from J, the junction kept 6 bases outside the gene matches. Germline V lookup: CDR1 KGHDR, CDR2 SFDVKD. The CDR3 DNA is TGTGCCACCAGTGAATGGGACAGGGAATCTGGCTACACCTTC. Translating it yields CATSEWDRESGYTF.

In its sample, this clone was seen once. The gene calls are TRBV27 and TRBJ2-3, with a weak D call TRBD1 (6 bases). The germline CDR1 and CDR2 sequences are MNHEY and SMNVEV (reference sequence). Trimming took 6 bases from V and 3 from J, leaving 16 bases between them. The CDR3 loop spans 15 amino acids. The CDR3 nucleotides are TGTGCCAGCAGCCCTAGGGGACATGGGACAGATACGCAGTATTTT. Translation gives CASSPRGHGTDTQYF.

The rearrangement links TRBV18 to TRBJ2-3; TRBD2 matches at 11 bases. With 7 bases clipped from V and 2 bases from J, the junction kept 5 bases outside the gene matches. The CDR3 is 15 amino acids. Per the germline V gene, CDR1 is KGHSH and CDR2 is LQKENI. CDR3 in amino acids: CASLELAGATDTQYF. CDR3 in DNA: TGTGCCAGCTTAGAACTAGCGGGAGCCACAGATACGCAGTATTTT.

This clone was observed a handful of times. The V call is TRBV6-4, the J call TRBJ1-5, with 7 positions matching TRBD1. The germline V gene encodes CDR1 MRHNA and CDR2 SNTAGT. The CDR3 is 15 amino acids. J lost 7 bases, V lost 5 bases, and 11 bases had no gene match. The CDR3, as DNA: TGTGCCAGCAGTCCCTACTGGGGCAGGGGGCAGCCCCAGCATTTT. Its translation: CASSPYWGRGQPQHF.

The chain joins TRBV19 to TRBJ2-7; 7 bases agree with TRBD2. The length of the CDR3 is 14 residues. CDR1 and CDR2 from the germline V gene are LNHDA and SQIVND (reference sequence). V shed 4 bases and J 5 bases; nucleotides not matched to a gene: 8. CDR3 bases: TGTGCCAGTAGTACGCAGGGACTACTGGACGAGCAGTACTTC. Protein sequence: CASSTQGLLDEQYF.

V gene TRBV2 combines with J gene TRBJ1-6; 9 nucleotides match TRBD1. The germline CDR1 and CDR2 sequences are SNHLY and FYNNEI. The V and J ends lost 6 bases and 6 bases, in that order; junction bases with no gene match: 9. The CDR3 spans 16 residues. The DNA of the CDR3 is TGTGCCAGCAGGACCGGGACAGGGATTGGTAATTCACCCCTCCACTTT. It specifies CASRTGTGIGNSPLHF. The complete variable domain, with remaining parts taken from reference TRBV2 and TRBJ1-6, reads EPEVTQTPSHQVTQMGQEVILRCVPISNHLYFYWYRQILGQKVEFLVSFYNNEISEKSEIFDDQFSVERPDGSNFTLKIRSTKLEDSAMYFCASRTGTGIGNSPLHFGNGTRLTVT.